This TCR beta chain comes out of a study of spatial heterogeneity in lung cancer. The sample's time point: sample taken at primary tumor resection. Whole RNA came from tumor, nontumor lung or frozen PBMC and was sequenced without being sorted. Patients with untreated early-stage non-small cell lung cancer, numbering 72, were the donors. Looked up from germline, CDR1 is SQVTM and CDR2 is ANQGSEA. Trimming left V 7 bases short and J 2 bases short, with 11 bases between. This CDR3 region has 13 residues. Every TCR cDNA molecule bore its own unique molecular identifier. TCRdb reanalysed the 5' RACE reads using MiXCR and keeps one entry per CDR3 protein. This table has more than 5,500 distinct CDR3 sequences, roughly 5% appearing once. This clonotype is medium-sized.

The clonotype comes from a female donor with early-stage non-small cell lung cancer. Sample: normal lung tissue next to the tumor, taken at surgery. This rearrangement joins TRBV29-1 to TRBJ2-2; D is uncertain. This CDR3 is CSGTADNTGELFF. The CDR3, as DNA: TGCAGCGGCACGGCGGACAACACCGGGGAGCTGTTTTTT.